The 23 T cell receptor beta chains in this list originate from one sample, sequenced in a study of shared clonotypes between healthy human individuals. Naive CD8 cells lacked CD45RO and underwent positive selection for CCR7, leaving out terminally differentiated effector memory CD45RA+ cells. Profiled with immunoSEQ multiplex PCR; TCRdb holds only in-frame clones, not every one. The table records 550,000 to 750,000 clones, around 90% of them present only once. The sample comprised naive CD8+ T cells sorted from blood. These receptors originate from a man aged 25-45 years in good health.

The genes are TRBV28 and TRBJ1-2; D is undetermined. Trimming stripped 3 bases from V and 4 bases from J, with 9 bases between. CDR3 size: 13 residues. Germline V gene lookup returns CDR1 MDHEN and CDR2 SYDVKM. Here the CDR3 reads CASSLAQSYGYTF. The CDR3 bases are TGTGCCAGCAGTTTGGCTCAGTCCTATGGCTACACCTTC.

The V and J genes are TRBV11-3 and TRBJ2-3; 9 bases map to TRBD1. The CDR3 covers 16 residues. Germline V gene lookup returns CDR1 SGHNT and CDR2 YENEEA. V lost 5 bases to trimming and J lost 5 bases; unmatched junction nucleotides: 11. CDR3 region: CASSPMAGTGIDTQYF. As DNA, the CDR3 is TGTGCCAGCAGCCCTATGGCCGGGACAGGGATAGATACGCAGTATTTT.

The genes are TRBV7-2 and TRBJ2-7, with D perhaps matching TRBD2 (6 bases). Trimming took 1 base from V and 2 from J, leaving 12 bases between them. CDR3 size: 15 residues. Germline values: CDR1 SGHTA, CDR2 FQGNSA. The CDR3 is CASSLELAWAYEQYF. The CDR3 nucleotides read TGTGCCAGCAGCTTAGAACTAGCTTGGGCCTACGAGCAGTACTTC.

The chain links TRBV11-3 to TRBJ2-2, with 9 positions matching TRBD1. The CDR3 spans 16 residues. Per the germline V gene, CDR1 is SGHNT and CDR2 is YENEEA. V was clipped by 5 bases and J by 1 base; unmatched bases: 5. CDR3 coding DNA: TGTGCCAGCAGCAAACAGGGGGCGCAGAACACCGGGGAGCTGTTTTTT. This gives the protein CASSKQGAQNTGELFF.

This clone is a singleton in its sample. This chain uses TRBV6-1 with TRBJ2-2; 8 nucleotides agree with TRBD2. The CDR3 sequence is 14 residues long. The V gene's germline CDR1 is MNHNS and CDR2 SASEGT. Losses at the gene ends were 4 bases for V and 7 bases for J; bases not matched to a gene: 5. The CDR3 DNA sequence: TGTGCCAGCAGTGCCCTCGGGGGGGTCGGGGAGCTGTTTTTT. Protein: CASSALGGVGELFF.

V is TRBV5-1 and J is TRBJ2-7; TRBD2 is a possible D gene (5 bases). Looked up from germline, CDR1 is SGHRS and CDR2 is YFSETQ. Trimming pared 0 bases from V and 0 bases from J, leaving 16 bases between. The length of the CDR3 is 17 residues. The CDR3 is CASSLGPPGITSYEQYF. DNA of the CDR3: TGCGCCAGCAGCTTGGGCCCTCCGGGGATTACCTCCTACGAGCAGTACTTC.

The rearrangement uses TRBV7-9 and TRBJ2-1; 8 nucleotides agree with TRBD2. The CDR3 loop spans 16 amino acids. V gave up 3 bases and J gave up 6 bases; unmatched junction bases: 10. Germline V gene sequence: CDR1 SEHNR, CDR2 FQNEAQ (reference sequence). CDR3 sequence reads: CASSFPSTSGSNEQFF. The CDR3 DNA sequence: TGTGCCAGCAGCTTTCCAAGCACTAGCGGAAGCAATGAGCAGTTCTTC.

The V and J genes are TRBV6-1 and TRBJ2-1, with a weak D call TRBD2 (6 bases). The germline V gene has CDR1 MNHNS and CDR2 SASEGT. Trimming removed 1 base from V and 3 bases from J, with 22 bases in between. This CDR3 has 19 amino acids. This CDR3 is CASSEGGSLPGVLYNEQFF. CDR3 DNA sequence: TGTGCCAGCAGTGAAGGTGGGAGCCTCCCGGGGGTTCTCTACAATGAGCAGTTCTTC.

This clone was seen once. The chain combines TRBV29-1 with TRBJ2-5; unclear D gene. Germline V gene sequence: CDR1 SQVTM, CDR2 ANQGSEA. The CDR3 consists of 13 residues. Trimming took off 1 base at V and 4 bases at J, with 10 bases between the two ends. CDR3 amino acids: CSVEGGSLETQYF. Written as DNA, the CDR3 is TGCAGCGTTGAAGGGGGTAGCTTAGAGACCCAGTACTTC.

The CDR3 region is CASSVDPGSNEQFF. In DNA, the CDR3 is TGTGCCAGCAGCGTAGATCCAGGGAGTAATGAGCAGTTCTTC. The chain links TRBV9 to TRBJ2-1; D could derive from TRBD1 or TRBD2 (5 bases each). CDR1 SGDLS and CDR2 YYNGEE come from the germline V gene. The CDR3 length is 14 residues. V lost 0 bases and J 7 bases, leaving 11 bases between the germline ends.

This clone occurred once. This rearrangement joins TRBV4-3 to TRBJ2-3; D is unclear. This CDR3 comprises 15 residues. V was clipped by 7 bases and J by 0 bases, with 14 bases between them. CDR1 is LGHNA, CDR2 YSLEER, per germline. The CDR3 DNA reads as TGCGCCAGCACCCCTGGTTACGCTAGCACAGATACGCAGTATTTT. As protein: CASTPGYASTDTQYF.

The V and J genes are TRBV5-5 and TRBJ2-3, with TRBD2 matching 8 bases. J lost 4 bases, V lost 0 bases, and 4 bases had no gene match. This CDR3 comprises 15 residues. The germline CDR1 and CDR2 sequences are SGHKS and YYEKEE (reference sequence). This chain's CDR3 is CASSLGLAFADTQYF. The CDR3 nucleotides read TGTGCCAGCAGCTTGGGACTAGCGTTCGCAGATACGCAGTATTTT.

The chain carries TRBV4-3 and TRBJ2-2; D is unresolved. With 3 bases removed from V and 0 bases from J, the gap between germline ends came to 14 bases. CDR1 is LGHNA and CDR2 is YSLEER in the germline V gene. This CDR3 contains 17 residues. The CDR3 here is CASSQPLLDANTGELFF. CDR3 bases: TGCGCCAGCAGCCAGCCGCTGCTTGATGCGAACACCGGGGAGCTGTTTTTT.

The chain employs TRBV6-5 and TRBJ1-1; D call uncertain. V lost 1 base and J 6 bases, leaving 6 bases between the germline ends. The CDR3 loop spans 12 amino acids. Germline-derived CDR1 and CDR2 are MNHEY and SVGAGI. CDR3: CASSYLGSEAFF. CDR3 coding DNA: TGTGCCAGCAGTTACTTAGGGTCTGAAGCTTTCTTT.

To note about this clone: This sample also contains other DNA sequences that code for the same CDR3. The chain has TRBV28 and TRBJ1-5, with 12 bases matching TRBD1. This CDR3 comprises 15 residues. The junction had 3 bases not matched to a gene; V was cut back by 3 bases and J by 6 bases. Germline assignment: CDR1 MDHEN and CDR2 SYDVKM. The CDR3 region is CASSFRDRGLQPQHF. CDR3 nucleotides: TGTGCCAGCAGTTTTCGGGACAGGGGGCTTCAGCCCCAGCATTTT. The whole variable domain, filled in from reference TRBV28 and TRBJ1-5, reads DVKVTQSSRYLVKRTGEKVFLECVQDMDHENMFWYRQDPGLGLRLIYFSYDVKMKEKGDIPEGYSVSREKKERFSLILESASTNQTSMYLCASSFRDRGLQPQHFGDGTRLSIL.

The genes are TRBV6-6 and TRBJ2-3; possible D gene TRBD1, 5 bases. Germline loops: CDR1 MNHNY, CDR2 SVGAGI (reference sequence). Between the trimmed V and J ends, which lost 2 bases and 0 bases, there was a span of 9 bases. The CDR3 extends over 15 amino acids. The CDR3 bases are TGTGCCAGCAGTTACATGCAGGGTAGCACAGATACGCAGTATTTT. It specifies CASSYMQGSTDTQYF.

The genes are TRBV28 and TRBJ2-1; 13 nucleotides line up with TRBD2. The length of the CDR3 is 14 residues. V was pared by 6 bases and J by 9 bases, with 5 bases of the junction left unmatched. Looked up from germline, CDR1 is MDHEN and CDR2 is SYDVKM. The DNA for the CDR3 is TGTGCCAGCAGATGGACTAGCGGGAGTGGTGAGCAGTTCTTC. It is translated as CASRWTSGSGEQFF.

CDR3 in amino acids: CARLLWGGKNIQYF. The CDR3 nucleotides are TGTGCCAGACTACTGTGGGGAGGCAAAAACATTCAGTACTTC. The V call is TRBV6-5, the J call TRBJ2-4, with D perhaps TRBD2 (6 bases). The V gene's germline CDR1 is MNHEY and CDR2 SVGAGI. Trimming left V 9 bases short and J 3 bases short, with 15 bases between. The CDR3 is made up of 14 amino acids.

The chain joins TRBV27 to TRBJ2-3, with D uncertain. The CDR3 is made up of 12 amino acids. The germline gives CDR1 MNHEY, CDR2 SMNVEV (reference sequence). V gave up 6 bases and J gave up 2 bases, with 6 bases separating them. CDR3 region: CASSPDTDTQYF. CDR3 in DNA: TGTGCCAGCAGCCCAGACACAGATACGCAGTATTTT.

This clone was counted only a few times. This sequence joins TRBV27 and TRBJ2-7, with D tentatively TRBD2 (5 bases). CDR1 is MNHEY, CDR2 SMNVEV, per germline (reference sequence). The CDR3 is 15 amino acids. The V end lost 7 bases, the J end lost 1 base, and 17 bases lay between the germline ends. This CDR3 reads CASTGRLGRSYEQYF. CDR3 bases: TGTGCCAGCACAGGCAGACTGGGGAGATCCTACGAGCAGTACTTC.

With respect to this clone: The same CDR3 also results from other DNA sequences found in this sample. V gene TRBV27 combines with J gene TRBJ2-7; 7 bases map to TRBD1. V was clipped by 3 bases and J by 3 bases; unmatched bases: 2. CDR3 length: 13 residues. CDR1 and CDR2 (germline): MNHEY, SMNVEV (reference sequence). The CDR3 sequence is CASSLGTDYEQYF. In DNA, the CDR3 is TGTGCCAGCAGTTTGGGGACAGACTACGAGCAGTACTTC.

A few counts support this clone. V gene TRBV6-5 combines with J gene TRBJ2-7; D is undetermined. V gave up 0 bases and J gave up 2 bases, with 8 bases separating them. Germline V gives CDR1 MNHEY, CDR2 SVGAGI. This CDR3 comprises 14 residues. CDR3 bases: TGTGCCAGCAGTTACTCATCCATGGCCTACGAGCAGTACTTC. As protein: CASSYSSMAYEQYF.

This chain joins TRBV7-2 and TRBJ2-7; 10 positions match TRBD1. J was trimmed by 0 bases and V by 5 bases; bases with no gene match: 13. CDR3 length: 18 residues. Germline V gives CDR1 SGHTA, CDR2 FQGNSA. CDR3 bases: TGTGCCAGCAGCCTAAACGGTGCCTGGACAGGGGGCTCCTACGAGCAGTACTTC. Its translation: CASSLNGAWTGGSYEQYF.